The 20 T cell receptor beta chains in this list originate from one sample, sequenced in a study of cytomegalovirus exposure and HLA in healthy donors. The PCR contained 60 Vbeta and 13 Jbeta primers. Measured with immunoSEQ multiplex PCR; TCRdb has only the in-frame clones, and not every one. This table holds some 120,000 clones, roughly four fifths found once. The sequenced sample was PBMCs. These receptors came from a male donor in good health and CMV-seropositive.

A remark on this clone: At one end the junction does not follow the germline gene, possibly because of a read error. J is TRBJ2-7 and V is TRBV11-2, with 10 bases aligning to TRBD1. Germline V gene data show CDR1 as SGHAT and CDR2 as FQNNGV. This CDR3 is 11 amino acids long. CDR3 coding DNA: TGTGCCAGCAGCTTAGAGGGACAGGGGAACTTC. Protein product: CASSLEGQGNF. Full variable domain (rest looked up from reference TRBV11-2 and TRBJ2-7): EAGVAQSPRYKIIEKRQSVAFWCNPISGHATLYWYQQILGQGPKLLIQFQNNGVVDDSQLPKDRFSAERLKGVDSTLKIQPAKLEDSAVYLCASSLEGQGNFGPGTRLTVT.

The gene calls are TRBV10-3 and TRBJ2-1; 8 nucleotides line up with TRBD2. The CDR3 loop spans 14 amino acids. The ends lost 6 bases at V and 4 bases at J; junction bases unmatched: 5. From germline, CDR1 is ENHRY and CDR2 SYGVKD. The CDR3 coding sequence is TGTGCCATCAGCACCGGGACTAGTTACAATGAGCAGTTCTTC. This gives the protein CAISTGTSYNEQFF.

V is TRBV10-3 and J is TRBJ2-5; D is perhaps TRBD1 (5 bases). Germline CDR1 ENHRY, CDR2 SYGVKD. The V end lost 6 bases, the J end lost 1 base, and 12 bases lay between the germline ends. This CDR3 has 14 amino acids. The CDR3 region is CAIRDTQTQETQYF. Written as DNA, the CDR3 is TGTGCCATCAGGGACACCCAAACCCAAGAGACCCAGTACTTC.

The V call is TRBV29-1, the J call TRBJ2-1; the match to TRBD2 covers 8 bases. V shed 3 bases, J shed 7 bases, and the junction held 11 bases outside the gene matches. The germline gives CDR1 SQVTM, CDR2 ANQGSEA. CDR3 length: 15 residues. In DNA, the CDR3 is TGCAGCGTTGACAGTAGCGGGGTGGGCCGGAATGAGCAGTTCTTC. Protein: CSVDSSGVGRNEQFF.

The chain employs TRBV7-9 and TRBJ2-2; the match to TRBD2 covers 7 bases. CDR3 length: 15 amino acids. Trimming cost V 2 bases and J 5 bases; bases outside gene matches: 5. From germline, CDR1 is SEHNR and CDR2 FQNEAQ (reference sequence). For the CDR3, the DNA is TGTGCCAGCAGCTTATGGGGGGGTGAAACCGGGGAGCTGTTTTTT. Translation gives CASSLWGGETGELFF.

The J gene is TRBJ1-2, the V gene TRBV6-5; the match to TRBD1 covers 7 bases. The V gene's germline CDR1 is MNHEY and CDR2 SVGAGI. This CDR3 is 13 amino acids long. The junction had 4 bases not matched to a gene; V was cut back by 6 bases and J by 3 bases. CDR3 nucleotide sequence: TGTGCCAGCAGCTTCACAGGGGACTATGGCTACACCTTC. It specifies CASSFTGDYGYTF.

This chain connects TRBV30 to TRBJ2-7; 8 nucleotides line up with TRBD2. The CDR3 covers 13 residues. V lost 2 bases to trimming and J lost 1 base; unmatched junction nucleotides: 1. CDR1 is GTSNPN and CDR2 is SVGIG in the germline V gene (reference sequence). CDR3 nucleotides: TGTGCCTGGAGTATAGCGGGATCCTACGAGCAGTACTTC. This translates into CAWSIAGSYEQYF.

The chain recombines TRBV7-6 with TRBJ2-3, with TRBD2 identical over 9 bases. The CDR3 is 15 residues long. V was pared by 5 bases and J by 0 bases, with 3 bases of the junction left unmatched. CDR1 and CDR2 from the germline V gene are SGHVS and FNYEAQ. The CDR3: CASSPTSGSTDTQYF. DNA of the CDR3: TGTGCCAGCAGCCCGACTAGCGGCAGCACAGATACGCAGTATTTT.

V gene TRBV7-9 combines with J gene TRBJ1-1, with 7 bases that match TRBD1. The CDR3 has 15 amino acids. In germline, CDR1 is SEHNR, CDR2 FQNEAQ (reference sequence). The J segment lost 2 bases and the V segment lost 3 bases, leaving 6 bases of the junction unmatched. CDR3 bases: TGTGCCAGCAGCTTGGGACAGACTTTTAACACTGAAGCTTTCTTT. Protein product: CASSLGQTFNTEAFF.

The chain recombines TRBV27 with TRBJ2-5; 7 nucleotides match TRBD1. Matching the DNA end better, TRBJ2-7 makes the J call doubtful. CDR1 MNHEY and CDR2 SMNVEV come from the germline V gene (reference sequence). The CDR3 totals 12 residues. CDR3 residues: CASGTEGHEQYF. The CDR3 DNA sequence: TGTGCCAGCGGGACAGAGGGCCACGAGCAGTACTTC.

This rearrangement joins TRBV30 to TRBJ1-6; maybe TRBD1 (6 bases). This CDR3 is built from 14 residues. The V end was cut by 2 bases, the J end by 6 bases, with 11 bases between. The germline CDR1 and CDR2 sequences are GTSNPN and SVGIG (reference sequence). The CDR3 region is CAWSQTGGNSPLHF. CDR3 coding DNA: TGTGCCTGGAGTCAGACAGGAGGTAATTCACCCCTCCACTTT.

V usage is TRBV6-4 and J usage is TRBJ2-3; a possible D gene is TRBD2 (6 bases). The CDR3 runs to 15 residues. The germline gives CDR1 MRHNA, CDR2 SNTAGT. V was trimmed by 4 bases and J by 4 bases, leaving 15 bases between them. CDR3 residues: CASSVLAGLPDTQYF. The CDR3 bases are TGTGCCAGCAGTGTCCTCGCGGGACTGCCAGATACGCAGTATTTT.

About this clone: Other DNA sequences from this sample encode an identical CDR3 as well. The DNA of the CDR3 is TGTGCCAGCAGCCCTCACCGCGGACTTACTAAGAGCGCTGAGCAGTTCTTC. Its protein is CASSPHRGLTKSAEQFF. V and J are TRBV14 and TRBJ2-1, with D perhaps TRBD2 (5 bases). V lost 4 bases, J lost 9 bases, and 25 bases lay in between. The CDR3 consists of 17 residues. Germline-derived CDR1 and CDR2 are SGHDN and FVKESK.

The chain links TRBV4-2 to TRBJ2-7, with TRBD1 identical over 8 bases. CDR3 length equals 13 residues. CDR1 is LGHNA, CDR2 YNFKEQ, per germline. V shed 3 bases and J 5 bases; nucleotides not matched to a gene: 3. In DNA, the CDR3 is TGTGCCAGCAGCCACGGACAGGGAAACGAGCAGTACTTC. Translated, it gives CASSHGQGNEQYF.

This chain links TRBV9 with TRBJ2-5; D may be TRBD2 (5 bases). From germline, CDR1 is SGDLS and CDR2 YYNGEE. The CDR3 consists of 13 residues. Between the trimmed V and J ends, which lost 0 bases and 2 bases, there was a span of 5 bases. CDR3 nucleotide sequence: TGTGCCAGCAGCGTAGGGACTCAAGAGACCCAGTACTTC. Translated: CASSVGTQETQYF.

CDR3 sequence reads: CASSFIAGNLVPNTEAFF. DNA for the CDR3: TGTGCCAGCAGCTTCATCGCAGGGAATCTCGTGCCGAACACTGAAGCTTTCTTT. The V call is TRBV7-2, the J call TRBJ1-1; D may be TRBD1 (5 bases). V lost 3 bases, J lost 1 base, and 21 bases lay in between. Germline-derived CDR1 and CDR2 are SGHTA and FQGNSA. This CDR3 is built from 18 residues.

This sequence joins TRBV7-3 and TRBJ2-3, with 8 bases matching TRBD1. There are 16 residues in the CDR3. Germline-derived CDR1 and CDR2 are SGHTA and FQGTGA. The V segment lost 5 bases and the J segment 1 base; nucleotides outside the gene matches: 8. The CDR3 region has the DNA TGTGCCAGCAGCGTAGTCCCGGGACAGGGCACAGATACGCAGTATTTT. It yields the protein CASSVVPGQGTDTQYF.

V gene TRBV5-6 combines with J gene TRBJ2-5, with D tentatively TRBD1 (5 bases). Trimming removed 2 bases from V and 5 bases from J, with 16 bases in between. Germline lookup yields CDR1 SGHDT and CDR2 YYEEEE. There are 15 residues in the CDR3. The CDR3 bases are TGTGCCAGCAGCTTAAAGGCACAGGACGGCGAGACCCAGTACTTC. The encoded protein is CASSLKAQDGETQYF.

This clone showed up just a few times. V is TRBV29-1 and J is TRBJ1-5, with D perhaps TRBD1 (5 bases). The CDR3 runs 12 residues. Germline V gene data show CDR1 as SQVTM and CDR2 as ANQGSEA. The CDR3, as DNA: TGCTTTTTGGGGGGAAACAATCAGCCCCAGCATTTT. This encodes CFLGGNNQPQHF.

This clone occurred once. The genes are TRBV7-2 and TRBJ2-7; TRBD1 might be the D (6 bases). The CDR3 is made up of 17 amino acids. Germline V lookup: CDR1 SGHTA, CDR2 FQGNSA. V shed 3 bases and J shed 2 bases, with 20 bases lying between them. The CDR3 reads CASSLGATARPAYEQYF. For the CDR3, the DNA is TGTGCCAGCAGCTTGGGGGCCACAGCCCGCCCCGCCTACGAGCAGTACTTC. The complete variable domain, with remaining parts taken from reference TRBV7-2 and TRBJ2-7, reads GAGVSQSPSNKVTEKGKDVELRCDPISGHTALYWYRQSLGQGLEFLIYFQGNSAPDKSGLPSDRFSAERTGGSVSTLTIQRTQQEDSAVYLCASSLGATARPAYEQYFGPGTRLTVT.